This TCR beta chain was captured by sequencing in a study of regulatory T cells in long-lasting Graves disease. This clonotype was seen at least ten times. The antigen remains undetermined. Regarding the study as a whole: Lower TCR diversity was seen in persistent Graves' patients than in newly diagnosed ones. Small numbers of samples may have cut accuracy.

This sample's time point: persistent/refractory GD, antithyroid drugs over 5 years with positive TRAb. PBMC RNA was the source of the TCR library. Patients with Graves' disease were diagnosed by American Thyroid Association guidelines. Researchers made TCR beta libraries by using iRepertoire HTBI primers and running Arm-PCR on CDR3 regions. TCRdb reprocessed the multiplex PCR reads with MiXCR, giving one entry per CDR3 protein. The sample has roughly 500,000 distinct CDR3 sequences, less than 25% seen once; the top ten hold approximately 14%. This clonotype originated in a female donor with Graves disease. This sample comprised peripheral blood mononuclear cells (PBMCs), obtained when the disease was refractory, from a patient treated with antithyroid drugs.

The CDR3 loop reads CASTGQTDVYGYTF. The DNA of the CDR3 is TGTGCCAGCACCGGACAGACGGATGTCTATGGCTACACCTTC. V gene TRBV2 combines with J gene TRBJ1-2; perhaps TRBD1 as D (6 bases). Germline V gene data show CDR1 as SNHLY and CDR2 as FYNNEI. CDR3 length: 14 residues. Deletions cut 7 bases from V and 4 bases from J, with 16 bases between.